This T cell receptor beta chain was retrieved from a study of cytomegalovirus exposure and HLA in healthy donors. Study-level results: In vitro data verified a few CMV-associated chains as specific for CMV antigens. The classifier reportedly diagnosed cytomegalovirus status with high sensitivity and specificity.

The CDR3 spans 16 residues. CDR1 MGHRA and CDR2 YSYEKL come from the germline V gene. Germline trimming cut 4 bases from V and 7 bases from J; bases unmatched to any gene: 10. 13 Jbeta primers and 60 Vbeta primers were used for the PCR. Generated by immunoSEQ multiplex PCR, the TCRdb table keeps only in-frame clones and is missing some. The sample shows about 94,000 clones, roughly three fifths of them seen only once. Concerning this clone itself: Its antigen is unidentified.

Whereas donors were nominally healthy upon sampling, unrecorded immune exposures were probable. This sequence joins TRBV4-1 and TRBJ2-1, with 10 bases fitting TRBD1. This TCR was sampled from a man between 25 and 39 years old in good health and CMV-seronegative. Sequencing was carried out using PBMCs. CDR3 nucleotides: TGCGCCAGCAGCCTTGGGCCGGGACAGGGGCAAAATGAGCAGTTCTTC. Translated, it gives CASSLGPGQGQNEQFF.